This T cell receptor beta chain was retrieved from a study of cytomegalovirus exposure and HLA in healthy donors. The CDR3 is made up of 16 amino acids. V was pared by 5 bases and J by 2 bases, with 18 bases between. Germline CDR1 reads SEHNR; CDR2 reads FQNEAQ (reference sequence). Primers included in the PCR were 60 Vbeta and 13 Jbeta primers. The method was immunoSEQ multiplex PCR; TCRdb's version includes in-frame clones alone and lacks a portion of them. In the table there are over 95,000 clones, roughly 72% of which are singletons. The chain joins TRBV7-9 to TRBJ2-5; D remains ambiguous. This TCR came from a woman in her thirties or forties in good health and CMV-seropositive. The sequenced sample consisted of PBMCs. The CDR3 bases are TGTGCCAGCAGCCGTTCACAGCTAACCCTGCAAGAGACCCAGTACTTC. Its translation: CASSRSQLTLQETQYF. Together with reference TRBV7-9 and TRBJ2-5, the CDR3 gives the full variable domain: DTGVSQNPRHKITKRGQNVTFRCDPISEHNRLYWYRQTLGQGPEFLTYFQNEAQLEKSRLLSDRFSAERPKGSFSTLEIQRTEQGDSAMYLCASSRSQLTLQETQYFGPGTRLLVL.